This T cell receptor (beta chain) derives from a study of blood T cells in healthy people across ages. Findings of the study overall: Unknown CMV status may confound age-related changes in expanded clones.

From germline, CDR1 is SEHNR and CDR2 FQNEAQ (reference sequence). CDR3 size: 16 residues. Through a sample-barcoded 5' primer and a J-beta primer mix, a second PCR was run for about 6 to 12 cycles. TCRdb used MiXCR to reprocess the 5' RACE reads, holding one entry per CDR3 protein. Among over a million distinct CDR3 sequences listed, approximately 42% were seen once. Of note for this clonotype: Its antigen remains unidentified. Mismatch with germline at one junction end may stem from a read error.

The sequenced material came from blood. The chain carries TRBV7-9 and TRBJ2-1, with 9 bases identical to TRBD2. This TCR came from a young woman in good health. In DNA, the CDR3 is TGTGCCAGCAGCCCGACTAGCGGATCCTCCGACAATGAGCAGTTCTTC. Its translation: CASSPTSGSSDNEQFF.